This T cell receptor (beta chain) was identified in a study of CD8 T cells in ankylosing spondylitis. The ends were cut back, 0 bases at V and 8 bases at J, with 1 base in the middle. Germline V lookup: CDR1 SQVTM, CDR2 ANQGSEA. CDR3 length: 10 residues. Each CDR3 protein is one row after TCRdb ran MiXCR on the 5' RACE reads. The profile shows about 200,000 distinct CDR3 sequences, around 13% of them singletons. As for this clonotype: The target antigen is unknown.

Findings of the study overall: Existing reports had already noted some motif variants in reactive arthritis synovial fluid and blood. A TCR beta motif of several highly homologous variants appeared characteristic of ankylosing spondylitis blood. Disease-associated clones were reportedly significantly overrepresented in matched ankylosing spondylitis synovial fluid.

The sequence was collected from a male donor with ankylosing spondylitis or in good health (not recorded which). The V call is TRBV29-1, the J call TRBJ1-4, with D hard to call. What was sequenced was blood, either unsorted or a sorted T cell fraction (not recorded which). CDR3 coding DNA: TGCAGCGTTGAAGAGGAAAAACTGTTTTTT. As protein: CSVEEEKLFF.